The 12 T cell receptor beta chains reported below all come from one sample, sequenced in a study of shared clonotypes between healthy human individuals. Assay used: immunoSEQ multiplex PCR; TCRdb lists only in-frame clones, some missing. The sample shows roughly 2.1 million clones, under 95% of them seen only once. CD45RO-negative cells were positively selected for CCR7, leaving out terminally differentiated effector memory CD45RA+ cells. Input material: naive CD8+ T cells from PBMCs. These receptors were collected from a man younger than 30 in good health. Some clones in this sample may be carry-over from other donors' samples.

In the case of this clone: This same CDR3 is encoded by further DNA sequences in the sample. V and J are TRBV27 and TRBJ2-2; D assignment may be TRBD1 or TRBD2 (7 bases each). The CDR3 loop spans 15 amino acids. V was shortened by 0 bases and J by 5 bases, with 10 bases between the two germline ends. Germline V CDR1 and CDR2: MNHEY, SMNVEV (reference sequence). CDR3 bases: TGTGCCAGCAGTTTATCCCAGGGGGGGACCGGGGAGCTGTTTTTT. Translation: CASSLSQGGTGELFF.

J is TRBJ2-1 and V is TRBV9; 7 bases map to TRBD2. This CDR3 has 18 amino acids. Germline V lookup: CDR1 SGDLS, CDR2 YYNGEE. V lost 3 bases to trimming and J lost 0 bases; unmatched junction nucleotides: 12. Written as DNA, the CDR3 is TGTGCCAGCAGCGCCCCTGTGGGAGGCGGGAGCTCCTACAATGAGCAGTTCTTC. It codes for CASSAPVGGGSSYNEQFF.

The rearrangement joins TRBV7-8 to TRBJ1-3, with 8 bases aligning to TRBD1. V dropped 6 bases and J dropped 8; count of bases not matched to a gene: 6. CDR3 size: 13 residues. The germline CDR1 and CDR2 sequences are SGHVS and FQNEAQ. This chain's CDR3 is CASSHDRGYTIYF. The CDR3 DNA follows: TGTGCCAGCAGTCACGACAGGGGTTACACCATATATTTT.

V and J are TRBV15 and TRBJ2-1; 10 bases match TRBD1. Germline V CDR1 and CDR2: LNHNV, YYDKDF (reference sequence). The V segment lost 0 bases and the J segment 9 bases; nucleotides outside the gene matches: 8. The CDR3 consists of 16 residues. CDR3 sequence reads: CATSRDSPTGGGEQFF. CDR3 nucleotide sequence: TGTGCCACCAGCAGAGACTCCCCGACAGGGGGCGGTGAGCAGTTCTTC.

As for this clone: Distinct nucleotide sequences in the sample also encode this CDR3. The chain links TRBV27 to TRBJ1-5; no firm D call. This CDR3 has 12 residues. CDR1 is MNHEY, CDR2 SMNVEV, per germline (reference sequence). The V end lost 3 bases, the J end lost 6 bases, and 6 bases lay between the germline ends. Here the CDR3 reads CASSLIGQPQHF. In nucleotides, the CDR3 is TGTGCCAGCAGTTTGATAGGTCAGCCCCAGCATTTT.

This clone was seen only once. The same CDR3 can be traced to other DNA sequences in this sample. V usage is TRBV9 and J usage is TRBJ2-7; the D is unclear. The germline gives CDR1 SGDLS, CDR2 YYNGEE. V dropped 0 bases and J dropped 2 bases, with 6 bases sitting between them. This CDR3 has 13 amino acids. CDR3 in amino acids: CASSVGDTYEQYF. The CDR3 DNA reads TGTGCCAGCAGCGTAGGTGATACCTACGAGCAGTACTTC.

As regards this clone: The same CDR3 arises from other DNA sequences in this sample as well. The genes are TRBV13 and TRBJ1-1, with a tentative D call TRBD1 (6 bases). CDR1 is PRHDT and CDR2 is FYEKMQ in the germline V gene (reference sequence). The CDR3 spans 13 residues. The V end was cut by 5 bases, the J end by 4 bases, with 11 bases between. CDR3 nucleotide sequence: TGTGCCAGCAGCCCTCAAGGGGGCACTGAAGCTTTCTTT. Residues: CASSPQGGTEAFF. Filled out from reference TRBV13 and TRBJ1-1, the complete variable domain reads AAGVIQSPRHLIKEKRETATLKCYPIPRHDTVYWYQQGPGQDPQFLISFYEKMQSDKGSIPDRFSAQQFSDYHSELNMSSLELGDSALYFCASSPQGGTEAFFGQGTRLTVV.

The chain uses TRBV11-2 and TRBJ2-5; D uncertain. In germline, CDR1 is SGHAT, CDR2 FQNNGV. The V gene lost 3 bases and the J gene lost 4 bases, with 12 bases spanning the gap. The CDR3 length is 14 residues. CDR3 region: CASSLNLAGETQYF. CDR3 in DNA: TGTGCCAGCAGCTTGAACTTGGCAGGAGAGACCCAGTACTTC.

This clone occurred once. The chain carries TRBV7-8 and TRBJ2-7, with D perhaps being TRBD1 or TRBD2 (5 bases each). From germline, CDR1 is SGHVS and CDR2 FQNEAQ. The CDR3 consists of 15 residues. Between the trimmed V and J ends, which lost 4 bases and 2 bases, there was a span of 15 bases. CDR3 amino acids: CASSSRDPLPYEQYF. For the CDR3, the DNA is TGTGCCAGCAGCTCCCGGGACCCGCTACCCTACGAGCAGTACTTC.

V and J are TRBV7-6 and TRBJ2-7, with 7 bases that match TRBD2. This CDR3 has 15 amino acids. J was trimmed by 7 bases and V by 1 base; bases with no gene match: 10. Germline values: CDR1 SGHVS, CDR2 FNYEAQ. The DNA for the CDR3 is TGTGCCAGCAGCTTAGGGGCCCGTCGGGGGGAAGAGCAGTACTTC. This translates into CASSLGARRGEEQYF.

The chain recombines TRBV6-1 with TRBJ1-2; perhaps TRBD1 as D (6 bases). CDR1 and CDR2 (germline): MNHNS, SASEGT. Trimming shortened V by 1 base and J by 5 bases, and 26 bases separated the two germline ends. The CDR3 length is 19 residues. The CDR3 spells CASSEGGSGALSTAYGYTF. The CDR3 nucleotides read TGTGCCAGCAGTGAAGGGGGCTCGGGGGCCCTTTCTACGGCTTATGGCTACACCTTC.

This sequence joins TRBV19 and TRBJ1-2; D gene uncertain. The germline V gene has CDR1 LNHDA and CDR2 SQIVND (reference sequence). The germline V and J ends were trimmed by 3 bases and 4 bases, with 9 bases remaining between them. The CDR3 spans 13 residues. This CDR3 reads CASSMVQSYGYTF. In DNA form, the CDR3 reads TGTGCCAGTAGTATGGTACAGTCCTATGGCTACACCTTC.